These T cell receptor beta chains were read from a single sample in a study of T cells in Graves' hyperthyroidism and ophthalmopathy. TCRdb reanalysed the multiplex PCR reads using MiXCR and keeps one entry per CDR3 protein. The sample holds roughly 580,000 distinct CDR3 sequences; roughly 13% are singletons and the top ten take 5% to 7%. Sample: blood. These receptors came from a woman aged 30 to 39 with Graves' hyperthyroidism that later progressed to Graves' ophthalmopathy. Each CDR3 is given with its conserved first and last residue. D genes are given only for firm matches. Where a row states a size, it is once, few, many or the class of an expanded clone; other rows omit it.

TGTGCCATCAGTGAGAGTCTAGATCTGTTCTTC,CAISESLDLFF,.,TRBJ2-1,.,TRBV10-3,11
TGTGCCAGCCGGCCGGGACAGGGCGGTGGCTACACCTTC,CASRPGQGGGYTF,few,TRBJ1-2,TRBD1,TRBV6-4,13
TGTGCCAGCAGTGAGATCGGGGGAGTGGAATACAATGAGCAGTTCTTC,CASSEIGGVEYNEQFF,.,TRBJ2-1,.,TRBV25-1,16
TGTGCCAGCACCCCATCTCCCGGGACTTCCCAGATGTTACAGCCCCAGCATTTT,CASTPSPGTSQMLQPQHF,many,TRBJ1-5,.,TRBV2,18
TGTGCCAGCAGCTCGAATGGGATCCGGGACATTACTCGGGGTTACAATGAGCAGCTCTTC,CASSSNGIRDITRGYNEQLF,.,TRBJ2-1,.,TRBV11-2,20
TGTGCCAGCAGCTTCCCGGGACAGGGGGCGATGGGGTCTTGGAGGGAAGCTTTCTTT,CASSFPGQGAMGSWREAFF,.,TRBJ1-1,TRBD1,TRBV11-2,19
TGTGCCAGCAGGGTTACAGGTGCGGAGCAGTTCTTC,CASRVTGAEQFF,many,TRBJ2-1,.,TRBV12-3/TRBV12-4,12
TGTGCCAGCAACCGAGCCACAGGCCGAGGCGATACGCAGTATTTT,CASNRATGRGDTQYF,.,TRBJ2-3,.,TRBV6-1,15
TGCAGTGCTAGTGTGGGGGCGAAAAACACCATATATTTT,CSASVGAKNTIYF,.,TRBJ1-3,.,TRBV20-1,13
TGTGCCAGCAGTTTGGGCCAAATGGACAGAGCCTCCTATGGCTACACCTTC,CASSLGQMDRASYGYTF,many,TRBJ1-2,.,TRBV28,17
TGTGCCAGCAGGCCTCTAGCGGGAGGGCCCACAGATACGCAGTATTTT,CASRPLAGGPTDTQYF,many,TRBJ2-3,TRBD2,TRBV6-2/TRBV6-3,16
TGTGCCAGTAGTATCGGGCGGACCACAGATACGCAGTATTTT,CASSIGRTTDTQYF,many,TRBJ2-3,.,TRBV19,14
TGTGCCAGCAGCTTAGCCAGGGACTATGGCTACACCTTC,CASSLARDYGYTF,few,TRBJ1-2,.,TRBV5-8,13
TGCAGTGCAACCACAGGGTTGCACACTGAAGCTTTCTTT,CSATTGLHTEAFF,few,TRBJ1-1,.,TRBV20-1,13
TGCAGTGCTGAACAAAGCGGGAAGGCCAATGAGCAGTTCTTC,CSAEQSGKANEQFF,many,TRBJ2-1,TRBD2,TRBV20-1,14
TGTGCCAGCAACCAACGGTTCGCAAGTTTGGAGACCCAGTACTTC,CASNQRFASLETQYF,many,TRBJ2-5,.,TRBV7-8,15
TGTGCCAGCAGTAACTGGGACAGGGGGCGCGAGCAGTACTTC,CASSNWDRGREQYF,many,TRBJ2-7,TRBD1,TRBV28,14
TGCAGTGCTAGTTCGACAGGGGGCGAAGAAAAACTGTTTTTT,CSASSTGGEEKLFF,many,TRBJ1-4,TRBD1,TRBV20-1,14
TGTGCCAGCGGTAGCAGGGACGCCTATGGCTACACCTTC,CASGSRDAYGYTF,many,TRBJ1-2,.,TRBV6-2/TRBV6-3,13
TGTGCCTGGAGTGTACGCCGGGACCTAGCGGGATACACCGGGGAGCTGTTTTTT,CAWSVRRDLAGYTGELFF,many,TRBJ2-2,TRBD2,TRBV30,18